These T cell receptor beta chains were read from a single sample in a study of blood T cell repertoires in COVID-19. The assay was immunoSEQ multiplex PCR, and TCRdb's table has in-frame clones only and misses some. The data show over 400,000 clones, over 75% seen once. Input material: peripheral blood. The receptors derive from a human donor in a cohort sampled during active COVID-19. The CDR3 runs from the conserved cysteine through the conserved F or W. A D gene is named only where the DNA matches it firmly. Clone size is stated in some rows and not others, as once, few, many or a class when expanded.

>TRBV4-1|TRBJ2-4|-|-
CASSPDRALENIQYF
TGCGCCAGCAGCCCTGACAGAGCATTAGAAAACATTCAGTACTTC
>TRBV11-2|TRBJ1-2|-|-
CASSLGRGYGYTF
TGTGCCAGCAGCTTAGGGAGAGGCTATGGCTACACCTTC
>TRBV3-1/TRBV3-2|TRBJ2-3|-|-
CASSQTAGGTTDTQYF
TGTGCCAGCAGCCAAACAGCTGGCGGGACCACAGATACGCAGTATTTT
>TRBV12-3/TRBV12-4|TRBJ2-1|-|-
CASSFGWSEQFF
TGTGCCAGCAGTTTTGGTTGGAGTGAGCAGTTCTTC
>TRBV25-1|TRBJ1-4|-|-
CASSVSVSATNEKLFF
TGTGCCAGCAGTGTTTCGGTGTCTGCAACTAATGAAAAACTGTTTTTT
>TRBV6-5|TRBJ1-6|-|-
CASKLTLENSPLHF
TGTGCCAGCAAGTTAACTCTAGAGAATTCACCCCTCCACTTT
>TRBV27|TRBJ2-7|TRBD1|-
CASREPRTGFHEQYF
TGTGCCAGCAGAGAGCCGCGGACAGGGTTCCACGAGCAGTACTTC
>TRBV19|TRBJ2-7|-|once
CASSQGSLREQYF
TGTGCCAGTAGTCAGGGGTCCCTCCGCGAGCAGTACTTC
>TRBV7-9|TRBJ1-1|-|-
CASSLITQYIEGPNTEAFF
TGTGCCAGCAGCTTAATAACCCAGTATATCGAGGGTCCAAACACTGAAGCTTTCTTT
>TRBV7-9|TRBJ1-6|-|-
CASSLWLDTNSPLHF
TGTGCCAGCAGCTTATGGCTGGACACGAATTCACCCCTCCACTTT
>TRBV28|TRBJ1-5|-|few
CASRSSNQPQHF
TGTGCCAGCAGGTCGAGCAATCAGCCCCAGCATTTT
>TRBV6-6|TRBJ1-1|-|-
CASSYQGNTEAFF
TGTGCCAGCAGTTACCAGGGTAACACTGAAGCTTTCTTT
>TRBV5-4|TRBJ1-1|-|-
CASSPLGPTNTEAFF
TGTGCCAGCAGCCCCTTGGGGCCCACGAACACTGAAGCTTTCTTT
>TRBV10-3|TRBJ1-2|-|-
CAISAEANYGYTF
TGTGCCATCAGTGCGGAGGCTAACTATGGCTACACCTTC
>TRBV30|TRBJ2-5|-|-
CAWRGDSSLETQYF
TGTGCCTGGAGAGGGGACTCGTCCTTAGAGACCCAGTACTTC
>TRBV7-3|TRBJ1-1|-|-
CASSHGGAGTEAFF
TGTGCCAGCAGCCATGGGGGGGCTGGCACTGAAGCTTTCTTT
>TRBV11-1|TRBJ1-4|TRBD1|-
CASSETGGTNEKLFF
TGTGCCAGCAGCGAAACAGGGGGAACTAATGAAAAACTGTTTTTT
>TRBV29-1|TRBJ1-1|-|-
CSVVPGRAEAFF
TGCAGCGTTGTCCCAGGCCGTGCTGAAGCTTTCTTT
>TRBV3-1/TRBV3-2|TRBJ1-6|-|-
CASSSRWDSPLHF
TGTGCCAGCAGCTCGCGGTGGGATTCACCCCTCCACTTT
>TRBV9|TRBJ2-5|TRBD2|once
CASSEGTSGRPETQYF
TGTGCCAGCAGCGAGGGGACTAGCGGTCGGCCGGAGACCCAGTACTTC
>TRBV7-2|TRBJ1-1|-|-
CASSLDIRGNTEAFF
TGTGCCAGCAGCTTAGATATCAGGGGGAACACTGAAGCTTTCTTT
>TRBV18|TRBJ2-7|-|-
CASSPNTNHEQYF
TGTGCCAGCTCACCAAACACCAACCACGAGCAGTACTTC
>TRBV4-2|TRBJ2-1|TRBD2|-
CAGSQEPSGSMGEQFF
TGTGCCGGCAGCCAAGAGCCTAGCGGGAGCATGGGGGAGCAGTTCTTC
>TRBV5-6|TRBJ2-2|TRBD2|-
CASSLGILAGGTGELFF
TGTGCCAGCAGCTTGGGGATTCTAGCGGGAGGGACCGGGGAGCTGTTTTTT
>TRBV6-5|TRBJ1-2|-|-
CASLPQVFNYGYTF
TGTGCCAGCCTCCCTCAGGTTTTTAACTATGGCTACACCTTC
>TRBV30|TRBJ1-1|-|-
CAWNSGELNTEAFF
TGTGCCTGGAATTCCGGAGAATTGAACACTGAAGCTTTCTTT
>TRBV9|TRBJ1-2|-|-
CASSVATGAVVGYTF
TGTGCCAGCAGCGTAGCTACGGGTGCTGTGGTGGGCTACACCTTC
>TRBV7-8|TRBJ2-3|TRBD2|-
CASRPAGLSTDTQYF
TGTGCCAGCAGGCCAGCGGGGCTTAGCACAGATACGCAGTATTTT
>TRBV5-1|TRBJ2-7|TRBD1|-
CASSRGQGQRNEQYF
TGCGCCAGCAGCCGGGGACAGGGGCAGAGAAACGAGCAGTACTTC
>TRBV6-5|TRBJ2-7|TRBD1|once
CASSLGQGTGEQYF
TGTGCCAGCAGTTTGGGACAGGGGACGGGCGAGCAGTACTTC
>TRBV11-2|TRBJ2-4|-|-
CASSLDRSGINIQYF
TGTGCCAGCAGCTTAGATCGATCCGGGATAAACATTCAGTACTTC
>TRBV6-1|TRBJ2-2|TRBD1|-
CASSGQGQGNTGELFF
TGTGCCAGCAGTGGACAGGGACAGGGAAACACCGGGGAGCTGTTTTTT
>TRBV3-1/TRBV3-2|TRBJ1-1|-|-
CASSQDLSSHTEAFF
TGTGCCAGCAGCCAAGATCTGTCGAGTCACACTGAAGCTTTCTTT
>TRBV5-4|TRBJ1-1|-|once
CASSTGQGQNTEAFF
TGTGCCAGCAGCACAGGTCAGGGACAAAACACTGAAGCTTTCTTT
>TRBV19|TRBJ2-3|TRBD2|-
CASSIGLAGGPDTQYF
TGTGCCAGTAGTATCGGACTAGCGGGAGGGCCAGATACGCAGTATTTT
>TRBV9|TRBJ2-3|TRBD2|-
CASSVVLAGDWMGDTQYF
TGTGCCAGCAGCGTAGTATTAGCGGGAGATTGGATGGGAGATACGCAGTATTTT
>TRBV4-2|TRBJ2-2|-|-
CASSPQTSPGELFF
TGTGCCAGCAGCCCTCAGACTAGTCCCGGGGAGCTGTTTTTT
>TRBV15|TRBJ2-1|-|-
CATTGLNAYNEQFF
TGTGCCACCACCGGACTAAATGCCTACAATGAGCAGTTCTTC
>TRBV7-9|TRBJ1-3|-|-
CASSLGQRGNTIYF
TGTGCCAGCAGCTTAGGACAACGTGGAAACACCATATATTTT
>TRBV5-1|TRBJ2-3|TRBD1|-
CASSFRQGYSGSTDTQYF
TGCGCCAGCAGCTTCAGACAGGGATACTCTGGAAGCACAGATACGCAGTATTTT
>TRBV7-2|TRBJ1-1|-|-
CASSSGPAGGRMNTEAFF
TGTGCCAGCAGCTCGGGGCCGGCGGGGGGCAGGATGAACACTGAAGCTTTCTTT
>TRBV19|TRBJ1-5|-|few
CASSIERLRQPQHF
TGTGCCAGTAGTATCGAGAGATTGAGGCAGCCCCAGCATTTT
>TRBV5-8|TRBJ1-6|-|-
CASSLSTREGSYNSPLHF
TGTGCCAGCAGCTTAAGTACTAGGGAGGGGTCCTATAATTCACCCCTCCACTTT
>TRBV3-1/TRBV3-2|TRBJ2-5|-|-
CASSQEQWETQYF
TGTGCCAGCAGCCAAGAGCAGTGGGAGACCCAGTACTTC
>TRBV5-1|TRBJ1-2|-|-
CASSLWPGRGYTF
TGCGCCAGCAGCCTTTGGCCAGGGCGGGGCTACACCTTC
>TRBV7-9|TRBJ2-3|-|-
CASSLPSTGTSFEDTQYF
TGTGCCAGCAGCTTGCCCTCGACTGGGACTTCTTTTGAGGATACGCAGTATTTT
>TRBV5-1|TRBJ1-2|TRBD1|-
CASSLDWDSGSGYTF
TGCGCCAGCAGCTTGGATTGGGACAGCGGATCGGGCTACACCTTC
>TRBV6-2/TRBV6-3|TRBJ2-1|TRBD2|-
CASSPDIRGLAPIRPYNEQFF
TGTGCCAGTAGCCCAGACATTCGTGGACTAGCACCGATTCGGCCCTACAATGAGCAGTTCTTC
>TRBV7-8|TRBJ1-1|TRBD1|-
CASSLGTGGTTEAFF
TGTGCCAGCAGCTTAGGGACAGGTGGGACCACTGAAGCTTTCTTT
>TRBV7-9|TRBJ2-5|TRBD2|-
CASSFGGGAETQYF
TGTGCCAGCAGCTTCGGCGGGGGGGCGGAGACCCAGTACTTC
>TRBV27|TRBJ1-4|-|-
CASSPFTNEKLFF
TGTGCCAGCAGCCCTTTTACTAATGAAAAACTGTTTTTT
>TRBV30|TRBJ1-2|TRBD1|-
CAWENRGLDYGYTF
TGTGCCTGGGAAAACAGGGGGCTTGACTATGGCTACACCTTC
>TRBV5-1|TRBJ1-1|-|-
CASSPELPDTEAFF
TGCGCCAGCAGCCCCGAGCTGCCGGACACTGAAGCTTTCTTT